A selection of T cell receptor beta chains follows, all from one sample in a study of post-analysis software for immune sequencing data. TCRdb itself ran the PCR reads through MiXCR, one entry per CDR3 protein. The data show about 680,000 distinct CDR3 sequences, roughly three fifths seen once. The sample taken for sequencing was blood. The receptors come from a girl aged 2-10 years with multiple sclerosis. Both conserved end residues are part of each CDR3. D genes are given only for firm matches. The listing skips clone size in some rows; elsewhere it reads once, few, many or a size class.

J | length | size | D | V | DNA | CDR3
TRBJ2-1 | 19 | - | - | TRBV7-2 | TGTGCCAGCAGCTCGACTCGTGCTGAGGCGGACCTCGTGACGAATGAGCAGTTCTTC | CASSSTRAEADLVTNEQFF
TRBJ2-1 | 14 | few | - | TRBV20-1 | TGCAGTGCTAGAGCCTATGCTAGCGAGGATGAGCAGTTCTTC | CSARAYASEDEQFF
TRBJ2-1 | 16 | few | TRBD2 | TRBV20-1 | TGCAGTGCTAGGGGGTTAGCGGGGAGCTCCTACAATGAGCAGTTCTTC | CSARGLAGSSYNEQFF
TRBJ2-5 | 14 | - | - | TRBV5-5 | TGTGCCAGCAGCTGGTATGGGGGTAAAGAGACCCAGTACTTC | CASSWYGGKETQYF
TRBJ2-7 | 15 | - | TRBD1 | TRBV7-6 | TGTGCCAGCAGCTTAGGACAGGGGGATACCTACGAGCAGTACTTC | CASSLGQGDTYEQYF
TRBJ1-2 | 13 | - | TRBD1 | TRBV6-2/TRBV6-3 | TGTGCCAGCAGTCTGGGACAGCCGGGTGGCTACACCTTC | CASSLGQPGGYTF
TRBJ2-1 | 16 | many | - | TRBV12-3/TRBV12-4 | TGTGCCAGCAGCCTCCGGAAGATCGTATCCTACAATGAGCAGTTCTTC | CASSLRKIVSYNEQFF
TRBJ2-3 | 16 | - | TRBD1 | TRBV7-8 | TGTGCCAGCAGCCTCCCGGCAGGGGGCGCGACAGATACGCAGTATTTT | CASSLPAGGATDTQYF
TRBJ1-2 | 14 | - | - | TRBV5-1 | TGCGCCAGCAGCTCCCAACCGGACAGCTATGGCTACACCTTC | CASSSQPDSYGYTF
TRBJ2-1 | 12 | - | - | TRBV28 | TGTGCCAGCAATAGCCGACAGAACGAGCAGTTCTTC | CASNSRQNEQFF
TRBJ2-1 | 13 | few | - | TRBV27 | TGTGCCAGCAGAGGAGTGTTTCCCAATGAGCAGTTCTTC | CASRGVFPNEQFF
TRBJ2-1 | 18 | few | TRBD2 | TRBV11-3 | TGTGCCAGCAGCTTAGCGGGGACTAGCGGGGGACCTCTGTGGGAGCAGTTCTTC | CASSLAGTSGGPLWEQFF
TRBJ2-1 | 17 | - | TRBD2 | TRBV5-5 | TGTGCCAGCAGCCCGTGGACTAGCGGGAGTAGGTACAATGAGCAGTTCTTC | CASSPWTSGSRYNEQFF
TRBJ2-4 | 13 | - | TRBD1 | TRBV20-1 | TGCAGTGCTGCCGACAGGGGGAAAAACATTCAGTACTTC | CSAADRGKNIQYF
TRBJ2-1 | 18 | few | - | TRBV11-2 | TGTGCCAGCAGCTTAGATGCCCAGGGCCTAAGGCCGTACAATGAGCAGTTCTTC | CASSLDAQGLRPYNEQFF
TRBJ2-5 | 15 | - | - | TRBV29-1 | TGCAGCGTTGGGCACAGACTAGTACCCGGGGAGACCCAGTACTTC | CSVGHRLVPGETQYF
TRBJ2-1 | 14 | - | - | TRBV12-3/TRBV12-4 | TGTGCCAGCAGTTTCCAGACAGGTTACAATGAGCAGTTCTTC | CASSFQTGYNEQFF
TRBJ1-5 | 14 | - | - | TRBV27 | TGTGCCAGCAGTTCAAGCAAGCACAATCAGCCCCAGCATTTT | CASSSSKHNQPQHF
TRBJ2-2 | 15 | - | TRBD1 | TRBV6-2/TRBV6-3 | TGTGCCAGCAGTTACTCGACAGGGAAAGGTGGGGAGCTGTTTTTT | CASSYSTGKGGELFF